This T cell receptor beta chain came from a study of cytomegalovirus exposure and HLA in healthy donors. The PCR had 60 Vbeta and 13 Jbeta primers. TCRdb's copy holds only in-frame clones and misses some; the assay was immunoSEQ multiplex PCR. This sample carries some 200,000 clones, 65% to 85% of them seen once, and the ten largest clones take about 3%. Source material: PBMCs. The TCR was taken from a female donor in good health and CMV-seronegative.

The DNA of the CDR3 is TGTGCCAGCAGTGAAAGGGGGGGACGGGGACAAGAGACCCAGTACTTC. It encodes CASSERGGRGQETQYF. This chain uses TRBV2 with TRBJ2-5, with D possibly TRBD2 on 7 matching bases. The CDR3 spans 16 residues. Germline V gene data show CDR1 as SNHLY and CDR2 as FYNNEI. With 2 bases removed from V and 2 bases from J, the gap between germline ends came to 15 bases.